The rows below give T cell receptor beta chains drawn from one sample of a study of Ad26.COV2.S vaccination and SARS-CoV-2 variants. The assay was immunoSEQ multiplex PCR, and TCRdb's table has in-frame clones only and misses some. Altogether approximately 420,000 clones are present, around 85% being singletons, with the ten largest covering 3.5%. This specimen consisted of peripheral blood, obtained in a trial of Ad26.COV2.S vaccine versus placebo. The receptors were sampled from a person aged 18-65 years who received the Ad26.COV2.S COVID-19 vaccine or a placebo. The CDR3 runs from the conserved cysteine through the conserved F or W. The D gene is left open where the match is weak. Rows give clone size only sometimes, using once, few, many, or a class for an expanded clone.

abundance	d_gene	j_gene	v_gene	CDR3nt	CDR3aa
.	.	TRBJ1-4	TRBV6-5	TGTGCCAGCAGTTACGGGGTGGGGACAAGGGATGAAAAACTGTTTTTT	CASSYGVGTRDEKLFF
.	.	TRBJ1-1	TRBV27	TGTGCCAGCAGATTGCGGGGAATGAACACTGAAGCTTTCTTT	CASRLRGMNTEAFF
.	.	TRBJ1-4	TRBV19	TGTGCCAGTAGTATGCGAAGGGCTGAAAAACTGTTTTTT	CASSMRRAEKLFF
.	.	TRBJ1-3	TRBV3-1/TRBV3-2	TGTGCCAGCAGCCAACCCGCCAGGGCACACACCATATATTTT	CASSQPARAHTIYF
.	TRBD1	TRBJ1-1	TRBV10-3	TGTGCCATCAGTCGGACAGGGGGCCAAAACACTGAAGCTTTCTTT	CAISRTGGQNTEAFF
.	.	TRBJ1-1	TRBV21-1	TGTGCCAGCAGCAAATGGGGCCGCCGGGGGGACACTGAAGCTTTCTTT	CASSKWGRRGDTEAFF
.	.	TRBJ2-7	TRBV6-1	TGTGCCAGCAGTGATCTGGGGTTCGGGGCCTACGAGCAGTACTTC	CASSDLGFGAYEQYF
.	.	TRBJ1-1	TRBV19	TGTGCCATCCAGACCCACACTGAAGCTTTCTTT	CAIQTHTEAFF
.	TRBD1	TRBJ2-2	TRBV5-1	TGCGCCAGCAGCTTAGGACAGGGAGACACCGGGGAGCTGTTTTTT	CASSLGQGDTGELFF
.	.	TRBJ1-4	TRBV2	TGTGCCAGCAGTGAAGCGGGTAGAACAACTAATGAAAAACTGTTTTTT	CASSEAGRTTNEKLFF
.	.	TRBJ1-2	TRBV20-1	TGCAGTGCTAGTCTTCCGGGCCCTAACTATGGCTACACCTTC	CSASLPGPNYGYTF
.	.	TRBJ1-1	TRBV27	TGTGCCAGCAGTCCAGGAGTGGGGATGAACACTGAAGCTTTCTTT	CASSPGVGMNTEAFF
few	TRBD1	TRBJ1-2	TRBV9	TGTGCCAGCAGCGATCCGGGACAGTCTAACTATGGCTACACCTTC	CASSDPGQSNYGYTF
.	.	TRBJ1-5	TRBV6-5	TGTGCCAGCAGTAAGGGGGGGCGAAATCAGCCCCAGCATTTT	CASSKGGRNQPQHF
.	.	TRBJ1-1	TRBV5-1	TGCGCCAGCAGGGGGGACGATAGGGGGAACACTGAAGCTTTCTTT	CASRGDDRGNTEAFF
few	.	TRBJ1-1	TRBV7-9	TGTGCCAGCAGCAGAGGGGTCGGCGACACTGAAGCTTTCTTT	CASSRGVGDTEAFF
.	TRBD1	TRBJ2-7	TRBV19	TGTGCCAGTAGTCCGGGACAGGGGGCCTACGAGCAGTACTTC	CASSPGQGAYEQYF
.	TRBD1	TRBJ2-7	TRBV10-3	TGTGCCATCAGTGACCGGGACAGAAACTACGAGCAGTACTTC	CAISDRDRNYEQYF
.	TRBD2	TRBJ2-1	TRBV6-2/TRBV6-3	TGTGCCAGCAGTTTCCTCCTAGCGGGGGTTTCCTACAATGAGCAGTTCTTC	CASSFLLAGVSYNEQFF
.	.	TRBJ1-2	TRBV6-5	TGTGCCAGCAGTTACAGGGGGGGGAACTATGGCTACACCTTC	CASSYRGGNYGYTF
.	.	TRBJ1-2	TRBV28	TGTGCCATCGAAGGACGGGATAGAGTTAACTATGGCTACACCTTC	CAIEGRDRVNYGYTF
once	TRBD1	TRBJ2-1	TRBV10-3	TGTGCCATCAAACCCGGGACAGATTTCAATGAGCAGTTCTTC	CAIKPGTDFNEQFF
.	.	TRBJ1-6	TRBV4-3	TGCGCCAGCAGCCAGGTCGGTTCGGCCCTCCACTTT	CASSQVGSALHF
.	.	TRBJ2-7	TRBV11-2	TGTGCCAGCAGCTCTAGTGGAGACTCCTACGAGCAGTACTTC	CASSSSGDSYEQYF
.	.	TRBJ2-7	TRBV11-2	TGTGCCAGCAGGGGACTTGGGTCCTACGAGCAGTACTTC	CASRGLGSYEQYF
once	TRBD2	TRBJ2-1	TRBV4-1	TGCGCCAGCAGCCAAGTGGGGACTAGCGGGGGGGCGGTGATCGGGCAGTTCTTC	CASSQVGTSGGAVIGQFF
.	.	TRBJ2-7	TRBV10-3	TGTGCCATGGACGCTCCCCCCTACGAGCAGTACTTC	CAMDAPPYEQYF
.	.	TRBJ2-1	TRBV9	TGTGCCAGCAGCGGAACAGGTAGGGGTTCCAATGAGCAGTTCTTC	CASSGTGRGSNEQFF
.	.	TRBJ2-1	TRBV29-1	TGCAGCGTTGAAGGTGAGGACAGACACTACAATGAGCAGTTCTTC	CSVEGEDRHYNEQFF
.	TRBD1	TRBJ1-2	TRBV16	TGTGCCAGCAGCCAGAGACCGGGACAGGCTGAGAGCTACACCTTC	CASSQRPGQAESYTF
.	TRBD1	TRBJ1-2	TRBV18	TGTGCCAGCTCACCCACCCCAGACAGGGGGAGTGGCTACACCTTC	CASSPTPDRGSGYTF
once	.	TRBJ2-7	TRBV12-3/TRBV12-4	TGTGCCAGCAGTCCCGGGACACCCCCCGAGCAGTACTTC	CASSPGTPPEQYF
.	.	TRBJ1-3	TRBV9	TGTGCCAGCAGCGTAGAAATAGGGGCTGGAAACACCATATATTTT	CASSVEIGAGNTIYF
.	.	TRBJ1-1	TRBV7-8	TGTGCCAGCAGACCCGGCCAGAACACTGAAGCTTTCTTT	CASRPGQNTEAFF
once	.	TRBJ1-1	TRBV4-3	TGCGCCAGCAGCCAACGACAGAACACTGAAGCTTTCTTT	CASSQRQNTEAFF
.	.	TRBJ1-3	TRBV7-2	TGTGCCAGCAGCTTAGCGGCGGGGGGCAGCTCTGGAAACACCATATATTTT	CASSLAAGGSSGNTIYF
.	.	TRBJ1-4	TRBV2	TGTGCCAGCACCGGGACTCTCTTAACTAGTGAAAAACTGTTTTTT	CASTGTLLTSEKLFF
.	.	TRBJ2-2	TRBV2	TGTGCCAGCAGTGTCAGGGGGGACACCGGGGAGCTGTTTTTT	CASSVRGDTGELFF
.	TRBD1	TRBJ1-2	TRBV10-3	TGTGCCATCACCGGGACAGGGGGAGGCTATGGCTACACCTTC	CAITGTGGGYGYTF
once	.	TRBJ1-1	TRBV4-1	TGCGCCAGCAGCTACCCGGCGGCGAACACTGAAGCTTTCTTT	CASSYPAANTEAFF
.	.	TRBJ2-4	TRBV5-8	TGTGCCAGCAGCGCCAGGGCGGCCAAAAACATTCAGTACTTC	CASSARAAKNIQYF
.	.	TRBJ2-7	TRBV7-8	TGTGCCAGCAGCTTAGAGGGATTGGGCGAGCAGTACTTC	CASSLEGLGEQYF
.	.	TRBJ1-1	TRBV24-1	TGTGCCACCAGTGATTTACAGGGTTTCTTCTTT	CATSDLQGFFF
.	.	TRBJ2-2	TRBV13	TGTGCCAGCAGCTCACCGGGACAAGTCAACACCGGGGAGCTGTTTTTT	CASSSPGQVNTGELFF
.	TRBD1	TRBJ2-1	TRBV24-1	TGTGCCACCAGTGATGACGGGACAGGGAGCTCCTACAATGAGCAGTTCTTC	CATSDDGTGSSYNEQFF
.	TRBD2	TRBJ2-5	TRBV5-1	TGCGCCAGCAGCTTCAGCGGGGGTGGCCAAGAGACCCAGTACTTC	CASSFSGGGQETQYF
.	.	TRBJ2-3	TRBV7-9	TGTGCCAGCAGCCTCCAGGGGCTAGCGCCTGGGGATACGCAGTATTTT	CASSLQGLAPGDTQYF
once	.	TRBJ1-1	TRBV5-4	TGTGCCAGCAGCTCTATGCAGGGGCAGAACACTGAAGCTTTCTTT	CASSSMQGQNTEAFF
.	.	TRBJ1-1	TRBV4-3	TGCGCCAGCAGCCGGGGCCAAAACACTGAAGCTTTCTTT	CASSRGQNTEAFF
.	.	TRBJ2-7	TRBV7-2	TGTGCCAGCAGCTCAGGATTAGGGTACTACGAGCAGTACTTC	CASSSGLGYYEQYF
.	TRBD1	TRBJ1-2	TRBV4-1	TGCGCCAGCAGCCAACCTAGGACAGGGCCTCCCTATGGCTACACCTTC	CASSQPRTGPPYGYTF
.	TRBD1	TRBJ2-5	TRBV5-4	TGTGCCAGCAGCCTGGGACAGCAAGAGACCCAGTACTTC	CASSLGQQETQYF
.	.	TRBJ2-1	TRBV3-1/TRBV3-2	TGTGCCAGCAGCCAAGATATCAACAGGGCGGACTACAATGAGCAGTTCTTC	CASSQDINRADYNEQFF
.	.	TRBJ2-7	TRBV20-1	TGCAGTGCTAGTGGGGCGGACGGCTACGAGCAGTACTTC	CSASGADGYEQYF
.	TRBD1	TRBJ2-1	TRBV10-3	TGTGCCATTTCAGGGGGTGCTGAGAATGAGCAGTTCTTC	CAISGGAENEQFF
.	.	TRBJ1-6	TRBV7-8	TGTGCCAGCAGCTTATCGGCCGGCAATTCACCCCTCCACTTT	CASSLSAGNSPLHF
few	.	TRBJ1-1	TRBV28	TGTGCCAGCAGTTTGGGGACCGGCGACACTGAAGCTTTCTTT	CASSLGTGDTEAFF
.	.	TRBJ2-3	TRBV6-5	TGTGCCAGCAGTTATGCCGCCAGCACAGATACGCAGTATTTT	CASSYAASTDTQYF
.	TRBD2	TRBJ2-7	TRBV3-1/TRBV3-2	TGTGCCAGCAGCCAAGATCGGTGGGGACTAGCGACTTACGAGCAGTACTTC	CASSQDRWGLATYEQYF
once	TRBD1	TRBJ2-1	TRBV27	TGTGCCAGCAGTACAGACAGGGGGGCCTACAATGAGCAGTTCTTC	CASSTDRGAYNEQFF